These 30 T cell receptor beta chains were sequenced from one sample in a study of blood T cell repertoires in COVID-19. The method was immunoSEQ multiplex PCR; TCRdb's version includes in-frame clones alone and lacks a portion of them. The sample has 60,000 to 85,000 clones; 75% are singletons. Input material: peripheral blood. The origin of the receptors is an older man with acute or convalescent COVID-19.

The chain links TRBV27 to TRBJ2-7; a weak D match, TRBD2 (8 bases). The CDR3 length is 16 residues. Germline V gene data show CDR1 as MNHEY and CDR2 as SMNVEV (reference sequence). The V end lost 6 bases, the J end lost 6 bases, and 24 bases lay between the germline ends. The CDR3 reads CASRIYAGGQTSEQYF. In DNA, the CDR3 is TGTGCCAGCAGAATTTACGCGGGGGGACAGACCTCCGAGCAGTACTTC.

The chain links TRBV5-4 to TRBJ1-4, with 7 bases fitting TRBD1. The CDR3 totals 14 residues. The germline V gene encodes CDR1 SGHNT and CDR2 YYREEE (reference sequence). The J segment lost 6 bases and the V segment lost 4 bases, leaving 6 bases of the junction unmatched. CDR3 in DNA: TGTGCCAGCAGCCCGACAGGGACGGATGAAAAACTGTTTTTT. This translates into CASSPTGTDEKLFF.

V and J are TRBV18 and TRBJ1-4, with D tentatively TRBD1 (6 bases). There are 13 residues in the CDR3. V lost 4 bases, J lost 5 bases, and 8 bases lay in between. In germline, CDR1 is KGHSH, CDR2 LQKENI. CDR3 nucleotides: TGTGCCAGCTCACGCGGACAGAATGAAAAACTGTTTTTT. Translated, it gives CASSRGQNEKLFF.

The chain couples TRBV4-2 to TRBJ1-2, with 9 nucleotides matching TRBD1. Germline-derived CDR1 and CDR2 are LGHNA and YNFKEQ. J gave up 1 base and V 5 bases, and 8 bases lay outside the gene matches. This CDR3 comprises 16 residues. CDR3 nucleotides: TGTGCCAGCAGCACCCGGACAGGGGCGGATAACTATGGCTACACCTTC. It is translated as CASSTRTGADNYGYTF.

The rearrangement joins TRBV19 to TRBJ1-6; perhaps TRBD1 as D (5 bases). Trimming removed 6 bases from V and 0 bases from J, with 15 bases in between. Germline CDR1 and CDR2: LNHDA and SQIVND (reference sequence). The CDR3 spans 17 residues. The CDR3 sequence is CASSFGTPSSYNSPLHF. Here the CDR3 DNA reads TGTGCCAGTAGCTTCGGGACTCCGAGCTCCTATAATTCACCCCTCCACTTT.

This clone occurred once. The chain recombines TRBV6-2 or TRBV6-3 with TRBJ2-3, with TRBD2 as a possible D gene (7 bases). The germline V gene has CDR1 MNHEY and CDR2 SVGEGT. The CDR3 is 16 amino acids. The ends were cut back, 6 bases at V and 3 bases at J, with 19 bases in the middle. The DNA of the CDR3 is TGTGCCAGCAGCCTAGAGGGGGGGCTGGCGACAGATACGCAGTATTTT. As protein: CASSLEGGLATDTQYF.

The chain uses TRBV28 and TRBJ1-6; possible D gene TRBD1, 5 bases. The CDR3 has 15 residues. Germline V gene sequence: CDR1 MDHEN, CDR2 SYDVKM. V lost 4 bases and J lost 9, with 16 bases in between. CDR3 loop: CASSWGLLLGSPLHF. CDR3 nucleotides: TGTGCCAGCAGTTGGGGCCTCTTGCTCGGTTCACCCCTCCACTTT.

This chain connects TRBV28 to TRBJ2-3; no clear D. The germline V gene has CDR1 MDHEN and CDR2 SYDVKM. The germline V and J ends were trimmed by 7 bases and 11 bases, with 16 bases remaining between them. The CDR3 totals 12 residues. The CDR3 spells CASTAANLGQYF. CDR3 coding DNA: TGTGCCAGCACCGCGGCGAACCTTGGGCAGTATTTT.

A few counts support this clone. The chain links TRBV5-4 to TRBJ2-7; 12 bases match TRBD2. Germline V gene lookup returns CDR1 SGHNT and CDR2 YYREEE (reference sequence). The junction had 16 bases not matched to a gene; V was cut back by 4 bases and J by 11 bases. The CDR3 is 16 amino acids. CDR3 protein: CASSLDPDLAGGPKYF. CDR3 sequence (DNA): TGTGCCAGCAGCCTGGACCCCGATCTAGCGGGAGGGCCGAAGTACTTC.

This chain connects TRBV6-5 to TRBJ2-7; TRBD1 matches at 8 bases. Trimming took 5 bases from V and 2 from J; bases not matched to a gene: 5. CDR3 length: 14 amino acids. Per the germline V gene, CDR1 is MNHEY and CDR2 is SVGAGI. The CDR3, as DNA: TGTGCCAGCAGTCCATGGACAGGGACCTACGAGCAGTACTTC. Its translation is CASSPWTGTYEQYF.

This clone was seen once. The chain links TRBV10-3 to TRBJ2-7, with 12 nucleotides matching TRBD2. CDR3 length: 14 amino acids. Germline values: CDR1 ENHRY, CDR2 SYGVKD. J was trimmed by 7 bases and V by 7 bases; bases with no gene match: 8. The DNA of the CDR3 is TGTGCCATCAACAGACTAGCGGGAGTGGGAGAGCAGTACTTC. This codes for CAINRLAGVGEQYF.

This chain connects TRBV27 to TRBJ1-6; D might be TRBD1 (6 bases). Looked up from germline, CDR1 is MNHEY and CDR2 is SMNVEV (reference sequence). This CDR3 region has 16 residues. V lost 5 bases to trimming and J lost 1 base, with 12 bases between them. CDR3 sequence reads: CASSRIQGSYNSPLHF. The DNA for the CDR3 is TGTGCCAGCAGTCGCATACAGGGATCCTATAATTCACCCCTCCACTTT.

The chain combines TRBV11-2 with TRBJ2-5, with D possibly TRBD2 on 5 matching bases. Trimming stripped 5 bases from V and 5 bases from J, with 15 bases between. This CDR3 is built from 14 residues. Germline CDR1 SGHAT, CDR2 FQNNGV. The CDR3 is CASSLTGIGETQYF. The CDR3 DNA sequence: TGTGCCAGCAGCCTCACGGGGATTGGGGAGACCCAGTACTTC.

The chain joins TRBV5-8 to TRBJ2-5; 8 positions match TRBD2. V was pared by 0 bases and J by 2 bases, with 9 bases of the junction left unmatched. This CDR3 has 17 amino acids. The germline V gene encodes CDR1 SGHTS and CDR2 YDEGEE. As DNA, the CDR3 is TGTGCCAGCAGCTTGGGGTTCAGCGGGAGAGGGCAAGAGACCCAGTACTTC. Its translation: CASSLGFSGRGQETQYF.

The rearrangement uses TRBV19 and TRBJ1-3, with a possible D match to TRBD1 (5 bases). The CDR3 is 15 residues long. Between the trimmed V and J ends, which lost 5 bases and 2 bases, there was a span of 13 bases. Germline CDR1 LNHDA, CDR2 SQIVND (reference sequence). CDR3 sequence (DNA): TGTGCCAGTAGTTCCCGGACAAGGGCTGGAAACACCATATATTTT. This encodes CASSSRTRAGNTIYF.

CDR3 loop: CASGGSRGHYNEQFF. The DNA of the CDR3 is TGTGCCAGCGGCGGGAGCAGGGGCCATTACAATGAGCAGTTCTTC. The rearrangement uses TRBV27 and TRBJ2-1; possible D gene TRBD2, 7 bases. V shed 8 bases and J shed 4 bases, with 18 bases lying between them. The CDR3 covers 15 residues. Germline values: CDR1 MNHEY, CDR2 SMNVEV (reference sequence).

This chain connects TRBV24-1 to TRBJ2-1, with 11 bases lining up with TRBD2. V lost 0 bases, J lost 7 bases, and 1 base stayed unmatched. There are 15 residues in the CDR3. The germline gives CDR1 KGHDR, CDR2 SFDVKD. CDR3 coding DNA: TGTGCCACCAGTGATTTGACTAGCGGGGGAAATGAGCAGTTCTTC. It translates to CATSDLTSGGNEQFF.

V usage is TRBV12-3 or TRBV12-4 and J usage is TRBJ2-7, with unresolved D. V lost 3 bases and J lost 2, with 8 bases in between. This CDR3 has 13 residues. CDR3 sequence: CASSLSSAYEQYF. The CDR3 nucleotides are TGTGCCAGCAGTTTGTCCTCGGCCTACGAGCAGTACTTC.

The rearrangement uses TRBV4-1 and TRBJ2-7, with 7 bases lining up with TRBD2. This CDR3 is built from 15 residues. V lost 0 bases to trimming and J lost 2 bases; unmatched junction nucleotides: 4. Germline V gene data show CDR1 as MGHRA and CDR2 as YSYEKL. CDR3 DNA sequence: TGCGCCAGCAGCCAAGAAACTAGCGAAGCCTACGAGCAGTACTTC. It encodes CASSQETSEAYEQYF.

This clone was recorded many times. The chain couples TRBV10-3 to TRBJ2-7, with 12 positions matching TRBD2. Losses at the gene ends were 6 bases for V and 3 bases for J; bases not matched to a gene: 9. CDR1 is ENHRY, CDR2 SYGVKD, per germline. CDR3 length: 16 residues. CDR3 sequence: CAIRPTSGRNVYEQYF. The DNA for the CDR3 is TGTGCCATCAGGCCCACTAGCGGGAGGAACGTCTACGAGCAGTACTTC.

The chain couples TRBV4-1 to TRBJ1-2; 9 positions agree with TRBD1. CDR3 length equals 15 residues. Germline V gene sequence: CDR1 MGHRA, CDR2 YSYEKL. Trimming cost V 4 bases and J 2 bases; bases outside gene matches: 5. CDR3 residues: CASSPGQGRNYGYTF. CDR3 coding DNA: TGCGCCAGCAGCCCGGGACAGGGAAGAAACTATGGCTACACCTTC.

This clone was counted a single time. This chain uses TRBV19 with TRBJ2-7; 12 nucleotides align to TRBD2. Germline assignment: CDR1 LNHDA and CDR2 SQIVND (reference sequence). J lost 10 bases, V lost 5 bases, and 9 bases had no gene match. The CDR3 is made up of 14 amino acids. CDR3 region: CASSPLAGGLTQYF. In DNA form, the CDR3 reads TGTGCCAGTAGTCCCCTAGCGGGAGGGCTGACTCAGTACTTC. The complete variable domain, with remaining parts taken from reference TRBV19 and TRBJ2-7, reads DGGITQSPKYLFRKEGQNVTLSCEQNLNHDAMYWYRQDPGQGLRLIYYSQIVNDFQKGDIAEGYSVSREKKESFPLTVTSAQKNPTAFYLCASSPLAGGLTQYFGPGTRLTVT.

In its sample, this clone was seen a few times. Other nucleotide sequences in the sample specify the same CDR3. V and J are TRBV24-1 and TRBJ2-1; D is unresolved. Germline CDR1 is KGHDR and CDR2 is SFDVKD. V lost 0 bases and J lost 0, with 11 bases in between. This CDR3 is 17 amino acids long. CDR3 coding DNA: TGTGCCACCAGTGATTTGAGTGCAGGTCTCTCCTACAATGAGCAGTTCTTC. It codes for CATSDLSAGLSYNEQFF.

With respect to this clone: A junction end diverges from the germline sequence, so it may reflect a read error. The V and J genes are TRBV7-7 and TRBJ2-7, with 8 bases lining up with TRBD2. The CDR3 sequence is 17 residues long. CDR1 SSHAT and CDR2 FNYEAQ come from the germline V gene (reference sequence). The CDR3 reads CASSFGLAGVPSYEQYF. CDR3 nucleotides: TGTGCTAGCAGCTTTGGGCTAGCGGGCGTGCCTTCCTACGAGCAGTACTTC. The variable domain in full, with the rest retrieved from reference TRBV7-7 and TRBJ2-7, is GAGVSQSPRYKVTKRGQDVTLRCDPISSHATLYWYQQALGQGPEFLTYFNYEAQPDKSGLPSDRFSAERPEGSISTLTIQRTEQRDSAMYRCASSFGLAGVPSYEQYFGPGTRLTVT.

V is TRBV18 and J is TRBJ1-1, with 7 nucleotides matching TRBD1. The ends lost 4 bases at V and 2 bases at J; junction bases unmatched: 7. The CDR3 totals 15 residues. Looked up from germline, CDR1 is KGHSH and CDR2 is LQKENI. The CDR3 protein is CASSLAGTVNTEAFF. The CDR3 DNA follows: TGTGCCAGCTCACTCGCCGGGACAGTTAACACTGAAGCTTTCTTT.

CDR3 in DNA: TGTGCCAGCAGTTTAAGCGGGACAGGCACCTACGAGCAGTACTTC. Translating gives CASSLSGTGTYEQYF. The genes are TRBV27 and TRBJ2-7; D might be TRBD1 (8 bases). V was trimmed by 2 bases and J by 2 bases, leaving 13 bases between them. CDR3 length equals 15 residues. Germline V gene sequence: CDR1 MNHEY, CDR2 SMNVEV (reference sequence).

This chain connects TRBV18 to TRBJ1-3; D not resolved. This CDR3 spans 17 amino acids. Trimming left V 3 bases short and J 4 bases short, with 19 bases between. Germline CDR1 is KGHSH and CDR2 is LQKENI. The CDR3 DNA is TGTGCCAGCTCACCGCCGCGGGGTACCTCTGAGGGAAACACCATATATTTT. This sequence encodes CASSPPRGTSEGNTIYF.

The chain combines TRBV3-1 (or the pseudogene TRBV3-2) with TRBJ1-4; 10 bases are shared with TRBD1. The V gene's germline CDR1 is LGHDT and CDR2 YNNKEL (reference sequence). V lost 2 bases to trimming and J lost 8 bases; unmatched junction nucleotides: 8. This CDR3 spans 16 amino acids. The CDR3 loop reads CASSQKLTGGEEKLFF. CDR3 coding DNA: TGTGCCAGCAGCCAAAAATTGACAGGGGGCGAAGAAAAACTGTTTTTT.

The chain employs TRBV7-9 and TRBJ1-6, with D possibly being TRBD1 (6 bases). V lost 5 bases and J 7 bases, leaving 15 bases between the germline ends. CDR3 length: 15 amino acids. CDR1 and CDR2 from the germline V gene are SEHNR and FQNEAQ (reference sequence). DNA for the CDR3: TGTGCCAGCAGCGGGGCGGGGGGCCTAAATTCACCCCTCCACTTT. Translating it yields CASSGAGGLNSPLHF.

This clone was counted a few times. The chain combines TRBV4-1 with TRBJ2-1; 10 bases fit TRBD2. Germline lookup yields CDR1 MGHRA and CDR2 YSYEKL. The V gene end was trimmed by 4 bases and the J gene end by 4 bases; junction bases not matched to a gene: 13. This CDR3 comprises 18 residues. CDR3 sequence reads: CASSLAVAGGPNYNEQFF. The CDR3 DNA follows: TGCGCCAGCAGCCTTGCGGTAGCGGGAGGACCCAATTACAATGAGCAGTTCTTC.